What follows is one T cell receptor (beta chain) and its context. This entry comes from a study of T cell changes during pregnancy in multiple sclerosis. CDR3 size: 13 residues. Deletions cut 3 bases from V and 4 bases from J, with 7 bases between. The V gene's germline CDR1 is SNHLY and CDR2 FYNNEI. The data were produced by immunoSEQ multiplex PCR, yet TCRdb's version contains in-frame clones alone and is incomplete. The sample consists of around 50,000 clones, almost 95% of them appearing once. V gene TRBV2 combines with J gene TRBJ2-1; D is undetermined. This TCR was recovered from a female donor with multiple sclerosis, enrolled in a pregnancy study. Sample: CD8+ T cells from peripheral blood mononuclear cells, taken in the first trimester of pregnancy. CDR3 loop: CASSDGQYNEQFF. DNA for the CDR3: TGTGCCAGCAGTGATGGGCAGTACAATGAGCAGTTCTTC.